This T cell receptor beta chain was profiled in a study of CD8+ T cells in alopecia areata. Study observations and caveats: Since there was just one nonresponder, nobody can yet say how baseline CD8+ expansion ties to response.

On this clone: Its matching antigen is unknown.

The treatment was: oral pan-JAK inhibitor, 5-10 mg twice daily. TCR sequencing used cDNA made by reverse transcription of extracted RNA. Repertoires were generated with immunoSEQ multiplex PCR, while TCRdb's copy carries only in-frame clones and drops some. The table shows roughly 280,000 clones, with 45% to 70% occurring only once. V lost 4 bases, J lost 0 bases, and 16 bases lay in between. The CDR3 sequence is 18 residues long. Looked up from germline, CDR1 is MGHRA and CDR2 is YSYEKL. The receptor was isolated from a human donor with alopecia areata. V is TRBV4-1 and J is TRBJ2-6; D uncertain. The sequencing here drew on CD4+ T cells sorted from blood, taken around week 53, from a patient treated with tofacitinib. CDR3 loop: CASSRASDSYSGANVLTF. Here the CDR3 DNA reads TGCGCCAGCAGCCGGGCCTCTGACTCCTACTCTGGGGCCAACGTCCTGACTTTC.